This entry lists 11 T cell receptor beta chains sequenced from one sample in a study of OX40 agonist ivuxolimab in advanced cancers. TCRdb's copy holds only in-frame clones and misses some; the assay was immunoSEQ multiplex PCR. The sample has 45,000 to 60,000 clones, around nine tenths seen once. Sequencing was performed on CD4+ or CD8+ T cells sorted from blood, taken in a trial of the OX40 agonist ivuxolimab. The receptor source for this set is an adult with an advanced solid tumor such as melanoma, head and neck, liver or kidney cancer.

The chain uses TRBV7-9 and TRBJ2-3; D gene ambiguous. Germline CDR1 SEHNR, CDR2 FQNEAQ (reference sequence). V shed 5 bases and J shed 3 bases, with 15 bases lying between them. This CDR3 has 15 amino acids. CDR3 protein: CASSPQTSRTDTQYF. As DNA, the CDR3 is TGTGCCAGCAGCCCGCAGACGTCCCGGACAGATACGCAGTATTTT.

CDR3 in DNA: TGTGCCAGCAGCTTAGATTGGTCAGCTAATGAAAAACTGTTTTTT. Translating it yields CASSLDWSANEKLFF. The rearrangement uses TRBV11-2 and TRBJ1-4; D gene uncertain. Trimming took 0 bases from V and 3 from J, leaving 8 bases between them. The CDR3 has 15 residues. Looked up from germline, CDR1 is SGHAT and CDR2 is FQNNGV.

The chain uses TRBV19 and TRBJ1-1, with D possibly TRBD1 on 5 matching bases. The CDR3 length is 15 residues. CDR1 and CDR2 (germline): LNHDA, SQIVND (reference sequence). Between the trimmed V and J ends, which lost 1 base and 0 bases, there was a span of 9 bases. CDR3 sequence reads: CASSIGPGMNTEAFF. CDR3 nucleotide sequence: TGTGCCAGTAGTATAGGTCCAGGGATGAACACTGAAGCTTTCTTT.

This clone was counted a single time. The gene calls are TRBV19 and TRBJ2-3, with unresolved D. The CDR3 covers 15 residues. Germline V gene sequence: CDR1 LNHDA, CDR2 SQIVND (reference sequence). Trimming cost V 3 bases and J 1 base, with 11 bases left between them. DNA for the CDR3: TGTGCCAGTAGTATTAAACCGACCGGCACAGATACGCAGTATTTT. Translating it yields CASSIKPTGTDTQYF.

V gene TRBV7-9 combines with J gene TRBJ1-2, with 8 nucleotides matching TRBD1. The CDR3 is 14 amino acids. V was pared by 5 bases and J by 2 bases, with 4 bases of the junction left unmatched. Germline lookup yields CDR1 SEHNR and CDR2 FQNEAQ (reference sequence). CDR3 DNA: TGTGCCAGCAGCCCGGGACAGGTCAACTATGGCTACACCTTC. Translating gives CASSPGQVNYGYTF.

The CDR3 DNA is TGTGCCAGCAGCCAAGAGGAGGGTGACTATGGCTACACCTTC. Protein product: CASSQEEGDYGYTF. J is TRBJ1-2 and V is TRBV4-2; D gene uncertain. The CDR3 loop spans 14 amino acids. Germline V gene lookup returns CDR1 LGHNA and CDR2 YNFKEQ. The V end was cut by 0 bases, the J end by 3 bases, with 8 bases between.

The chain combines TRBV28 with TRBJ1-3, with unresolved D. The CDR3 spans 13 residues. The V and J ends lost 11 bases and 1 base respectively, with 12 bases between them. Germline lookup yields CDR1 MDHEN and CDR2 SYDVKM. The CDR3 DNA reads as TGTGCCCCCAATGACAAGTCTGGAAACACCATATATTTT. The encoded protein is CAPNDKSGNTIYF. The entire variable domain, with the rest obtained from reference TRBV28 and TRBJ1-3, is as follows: DVKVTQSSRYLVKRTGEKVFLECVQDMDHENMFWYRQDPGLGLRLIYFSYDVKMKEKGDIPEGYSVSREKKERFSLILESASTNQTSMYLCAPNDKSGNTIYFGEGSWLTVV.

The rearrangement uses TRBV11-2 and TRBJ1-5, with D uncertain. The CDR3 covers 13 residues. Trimming cost V 4 bases and J 6 bases, with 10 bases left between them. Per germline, CDR1 SGHAT and CDR2 FQNNGV. The CDR3 here is CASSSYFGQPQHF. The CDR3 nucleotides are TGTGCCAGCAGCTCTTACTTCGGTCAGCCCCAGCATTTT.

The rearrangement uses TRBV5-4 and TRBJ2-7; D unclear. The CDR3 has 11 residues. Germline lookup yields CDR1 SGHNT and CDR2 YYREEE (reference sequence). V was pared by 2 bases and J by 7 bases, with 7 bases between. The CDR3: CASSLRDEQYF. The CDR3 bases are TGTGCCAGCAGCTTAAGGGATGAGCAGTACTTC.

The rearrangement joins TRBV19 to TRBJ1-1, with a weak D call TRBD1 (5 bases). This CDR3 is 17 amino acids long. With 2 bases removed from V and 4 bases from J, the gap between germline ends came to 20 bases. Germline V CDR1 and CDR2: LNHDA, SQIVND (reference sequence). In nucleotides, the CDR3 is TGTGCCAGTAGTATAAAGGTCCCTTCCTTCGGGGGCACTGAAGCTTTCTTT. Its translation: CASSIKVPSFGGTEAFF.

This chain links TRBV7-6 with TRBJ2-7; D is tentatively TRBD1 or TRBD2 (5 bases each). Trimming removed 5 bases at V and 2 bases at J, with 19 bases between. The CDR3 covers 16 residues. CDR1 and CDR2 (germline): SGHVS, FNYEAQ. The CDR3 region has the DNA TGTGCCAGCAGCCAAGAGGTAGGGACGTCAGCCTACGAGCAGTACTTC. Protein product: CASSQEVGTSAYEQYF.